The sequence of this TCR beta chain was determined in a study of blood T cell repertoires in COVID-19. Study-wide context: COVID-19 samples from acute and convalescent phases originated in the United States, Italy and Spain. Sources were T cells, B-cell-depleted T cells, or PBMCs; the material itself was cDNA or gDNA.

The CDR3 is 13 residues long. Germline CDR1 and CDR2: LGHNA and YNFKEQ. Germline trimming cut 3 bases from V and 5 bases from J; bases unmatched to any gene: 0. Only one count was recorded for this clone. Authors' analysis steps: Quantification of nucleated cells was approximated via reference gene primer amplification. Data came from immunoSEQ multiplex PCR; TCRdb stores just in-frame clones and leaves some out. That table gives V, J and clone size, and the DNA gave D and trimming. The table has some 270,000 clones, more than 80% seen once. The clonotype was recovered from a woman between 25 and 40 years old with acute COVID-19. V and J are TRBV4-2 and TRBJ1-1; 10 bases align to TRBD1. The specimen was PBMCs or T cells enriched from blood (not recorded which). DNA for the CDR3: TGTGCCAGCAGCCAGGGACAGGGGACTGAAGCTTTCTTT. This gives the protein CASSQGQGTEAFF.